These 7 T cell receptor beta chains share one sample of origin, sequenced in a study of patients and donors after allogeneic stem cell transplantation. TCRdb analysed the RT-PCR reads with MiXCR anew, one entry per CDR3 protein. This sample has under 200,000 distinct CDR3 sequences, with approximately 28% found just once. Sequenced sample: blood, either unsorted or a sorted T cell fraction (not recorded which). These receptors were collected from a human donor who was either an allogeneic HSCT recipient or a stem cell or donor lymphocyte infusion donor (not recorded which). It is not recorded whose cells these are; they may come from a transplant donor.

This clonotype was seen a few times. This chain connects TRBV4-2 to TRBJ1-1; no clear D gene. Trimming cost V 3 bases and J 0 bases, with 11 bases left between them. The CDR3 runs 15 residues. Per the germline V gene, CDR1 is LGHNA and CDR2 is YNFKEQ. CDR3 loop: CASSQGLSVNTEAFF. Written as DNA, the CDR3 is TGTGCCAGCAGCCAGGGTTTGAGTGTGAACACTGAAGCTTTCTTT.

The genes are TRBV6-5 and TRBJ2-6; D is uncertain. Per the germline V gene, CDR1 is MNHEY and CDR2 is SVGAGI. The ends were cut back, 6 bases at V and 3 bases at J, with 12 bases in the middle. This CDR3 region has 15 residues. CDR3 in amino acids: CASRLRTVGANVLTF. In DNA form, the CDR3 reads TGTGCCAGCAGACTCCGGACCGTTGGGGCCAACGTCCTGACTTTC.

This clonotype was observed a few times. This chain connects TRBV7-2 to TRBJ1-2; D not certain. The CDR3 covers 13 residues. V lost 3 bases and J lost 6, with 11 bases in between. Germline CDR1 SGHTA, CDR2 FQGNSA. For the CDR3, the DNA is TGTGCCAGCAGCTTGGCGACATTCCATGGCTACACCTTC. Encoded protein: CASSLATFHGYTF.

The chain has TRBV12-3 or TRBV12-4 and TRBJ1-2; 7 nucleotides match TRBD1. The CDR3 loop spans 13 amino acids. Trimming cost V 6 bases and J 6 bases; bases outside gene matches: 7. The CDR3 region has the DNA TGTGCCAGCAGCAATTCAGGGGGGAATGGCTACACCTTC. Translated: CASSNSGGNGYTF.

This clonotype turned up a few times. The CDR3 loop is CAISLGQRETQYF. The CDR3 region has the DNA TGTGCCATCAGTTTGGGACAGAGAGAGACCCAGTACTTC. V is TRBV10-3 and J is TRBJ2-5; the match to TRBD1 covers 7 bases. Germline V gene lookup returns CDR1 ENHRY and CDR2 SYGVKD. The J segment lost 4 bases and the V segment lost 5 bases, leaving 4 bases of the junction unmatched. CDR3 size: 13 residues.

This clonotype was detected only a few times. J is TRBJ2-7 and V is TRBV6-2 or TRBV6-3; possible D gene TRBD2, 5 bases. Germline CDR1 is MNHEY and CDR2 is SVGEGT. V was shortened by 1 base and J by 3 bases, with 7 bases between the two germline ends. This CDR3 has 13 amino acids. Here the CDR3 DNA reads TGTGCCAGCAGTTACTTCGGAGGCTACGAGCAGTACTTC. Amino acid sequence: CASSYFGGYEQYF.

This rearrangement joins TRBV9 to TRBJ2-2, with D perhaps TRBD2 (5 bases). V lost 9 bases and J 0 bases, leaving 12 bases between the germline ends. Germline V gene sequence: CDR1 SGDLS, CDR2 YYNGEE. The CDR3 sequence is 14 residues long. The CDR3 sequence is CATAELANTGELFF. CDR3 nucleotides: TGTGCCACAGCGGAGCTAGCGAACACCGGGGAGCTGTTTTTT.